This TCR beta chain was documented in a study of T cell responses to AZD1222 COVID-19 vaccine. Regarding the study as a whole: Females outnumbered males among donors, who were mostly white British; clonal diversity was possibly underestimated.

Profiled with immunoSEQ multiplex PCR; TCRdb holds only in-frame clones, not every one. The data hold about 100,000 clones, with more than 75% observed a single time. Of note for this clone: Its target is unknown.

The CDR3 extends over 12 amino acids. Trimming took 4 bases from V and 0 from J, leaving 4 bases between them. CDR1 is MNHEY and CDR2 is SVGEGT in the germline V gene. The specimen comprised peripheral blood, sampled on day 0 of AZD1222 vaccination. The sequence was obtained from an adult in good health. The chain is built from TRBV6-2 or TRBV6-3 and TRBJ2-7; D gene uncertain. CDR3 sequence reads: CASSSLSYEQYF. The CDR3 DNA sequence: TGTGCCAGCAGTTCACTCTCCTACGAGCAGTACTTC.